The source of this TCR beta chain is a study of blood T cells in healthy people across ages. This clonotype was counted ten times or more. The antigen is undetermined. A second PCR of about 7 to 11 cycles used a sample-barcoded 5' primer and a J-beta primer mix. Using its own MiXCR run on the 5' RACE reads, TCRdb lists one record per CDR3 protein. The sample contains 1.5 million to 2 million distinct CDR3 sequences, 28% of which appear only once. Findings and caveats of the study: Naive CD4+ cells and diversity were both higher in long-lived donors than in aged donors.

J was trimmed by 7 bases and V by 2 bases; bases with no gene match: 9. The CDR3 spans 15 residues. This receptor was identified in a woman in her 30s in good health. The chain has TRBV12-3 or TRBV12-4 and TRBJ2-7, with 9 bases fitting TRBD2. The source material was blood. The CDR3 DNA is TGTGCCAGCAGTTTAAGAGTAGCGGGAGCTCGGGAGCAGTACTTC. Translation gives CASSLRVAGAREQYF.